The 28 T cell receptor beta chains below were found in one sample sequenced in a study of blood T cells in healthy people across ages. Sample-barcoded 5' priming and a J-beta primer mix drove a second PCR of about 6 to 11 cycles. TCRdb re-called the 5' RACE reads through MiXCR, storing one row per CDR3 protein. This table holds 1.5 million to 2 million distinct CDR3 sequences, roughly 32% found once. Source material: blood. Receptors originate from a woman in her twenties or thirties in good health.

V and J are TRBV5-1 and TRBJ2-5; 11 bases are a match to TRBD2. The CDR3 sequence is 16 residues long. Per germline, CDR1 SGHRS and CDR2 YFSETQ. V gave up 1 base and J gave up 2 bases; unmatched junction bases: 4. DNA of the CDR3: TGCGCCAGCAGCTTGCTTGGGACTAGCGGACAAGAGACCCAGTACTTC. This codes for CASSLLGTSGQETQYF.

In its sample, this clonotype was seen a few times. V gene TRBV27 combines with J gene TRBJ1-4; D unclear. The CDR3 has 14 amino acids. Germline lookup yields CDR1 MNHEY and CDR2 SMNVEV (reference sequence). V lost 2 bases, J lost 8 bases, and 12 bases lay in between. CDR3 DNA sequence: TGTGCCAGCAGTTTAAGGACCCACGACGAAAAACTGTTTTTT. Translated, it gives CASSLRTHDEKLFF. Variable domain in full (rest from reference TRBV27 and TRBJ1-4): EAQVTQNPRYLITVTGKKLTVTCSQNMNHEYMSWYRQDPGLGLRQIYYSMNVEVTDKGDVPEGYKVSRKEKRNFPLILESPSPNQTSLYFCASSLRTHDEKLFFGSGTQLSVL.

This clonotype has more than one count but fewer than ten. Here the CDR3 DNA reads TGTGCCAGCAGCCAAGCCCACCGGGGGGGGCGAGGTTCACCCCTCCACTTT. Amino acids: CASSQAHRGGRGSPLHF. The V gene is TRBV3-1, the J gene TRBJ1-6; tentatively, D is TRBD1 (6 bases). In germline, CDR1 is LGHDT, CDR2 YNNKEL (reference sequence). This CDR3 region has 17 residues. The V end was cut by 1 base, the J end by 9 bases, with 19 bases between.

This clonotype was recorded a few times. This rearrangement joins TRBV5-5 to TRBJ2-7; no reliable D call. The CDR3 runs 14 residues. Trimming cost V 4 bases and J 0 bases, with 11 bases left between them. CDR1 and CDR2 (germline): SGHKS, YYEKEE (reference sequence). Here the CDR3 reads CASSRQETSYEQYF. The CDR3 DNA is TGTGCCAGCAGCCGTCAAGAAACCTCCTACGAGCAGTACTTC.

The chain uses TRBV15 and TRBJ2-7; 7 bases agree with TRBD2. The CDR3 contains 15 residues. V lost 0 bases and J lost 7; bases outside the gene matches: 9. Germline loops: CDR1 LNHNV, CDR2 YYDKDF (reference sequence). The CDR3 DNA reads as TGTGCCACCAGCAGAGATCGGGGGGTCGGGGGAGAGCAGTACTTC. This encodes CATSRDRGVGGEQYF.

This clonotype came up many times. The J gene is TRBJ2-3, the V gene TRBV12-3 or TRBV12-4; 8 nucleotides line up with TRBD1. Unmatched junction bases numbered 6, after V lost 9 bases and J lost 1 base. The CDR3 covers 14 residues. The CDR3 spells CASSGTGRTDTQYF. CDR3 nucleotide sequence: TGTGCCAGTTCCGGGACAGGACGCACAGATACGCAGTATTTT.

As regards this clonotype: A read error may account for a junction end that differs from germline. This sequence joins TRBV10-3 and TRBJ1-2; the D is unclear. This CDR3 is 13 amino acids long. Germline V gene sequence: CDR1 ENHRY, CDR2 SYGVKD. The CDR3 nucleotides read TGTGCCATCAGTGGCGAGGTGATCTATGGCAACACCTTC. Translation: CAISGEVIYGNTF.

The gene calls are TRBV10-3 and TRBJ1-6, with a possible D match to TRBD1 (6 bases). Deletions cut 0 bases from V and 5 bases from J, with 11 bases between. CDR1 is ENHRY and CDR2 is SYGVKD in the germline V gene. There are 16 residues in the CDR3. The DNA of the CDR3 is TGTGCCATCAGTGAGTCGTTGGGGGGCAATAATTCACCCCTCCACTTT. This gives the protein CAISESLGGNNSPLHF.

The chain links TRBV20-1 to TRBJ2-3, with 10 nucleotides matching TRBD2. The CDR3 contains 15 residues. V shed 6 bases and J 4 bases; nucleotides not matched to a gene: 10. Germline V gene sequence: CDR1 DFQATT, CDR2 SNEGSKA (reference sequence). The CDR3 sequence is CSANSRGTSADTQYF. The CDR3 coding sequence is TGCAGTGCCAACTCGCGGGGGACTAGCGCAGATACGCAGTATTTT.

The table lists this clonotype with a few counts. The V gene is TRBV7-9, the J gene TRBJ2-5; D is undetermined. CDR3 length: 14 residues. Trimming cost V 2 bases and J 1 base, with 8 bases left between them. Germline loops: CDR1 SEHNR, CDR2 FQNEAQ (reference sequence). The chain's CDR3 is CASSLSEAQETQYF. In nucleotides, the CDR3 is TGTGCCAGCAGCTTATCGGAAGCCCAAGAGACCCAGTACTTC. Full variable domain (remainder filled in from reference TRBV7-9 and TRBJ2-5): DTGVSQNPRHKITKRGQNVTFRCDPISEHNRLYWYRQTLGQGPEFLTYFQNEAQLEKSRLLSDRFSAERPKGSFSTLEIQRTEQGDSAMYLCASSLSEAQETQYFGPGTRLLVL.

The chain links TRBV10-3 to TRBJ2-3; TRBD2 agrees at 16 bases. Germline values: CDR1 ENHRY, CDR2 SYGVKD. The CDR3 is 17 residues long. Losses at the gene ends were 6 bases for V and 2 bases for J; bases not matched to a gene: 5. Here the CDR3 reads CAISGTSGGGTTDTQYF. The CDR3 DNA reads as TGTGCCATCAGCGGGACTAGCGGGGGGGGAACCACAGATACGCAGTATTTT.

This clonotype has only a few counts. V is TRBV5-1 and J is TRBJ1-4; D is unresolved. The germline V and J ends were trimmed by 0 bases and 0 bases, with 9 bases remaining between them. Germline V CDR1 and CDR2: SGHRS, YFSETQ. The CDR3 length is 16 residues. Here the CDR3 reads CASSLGSSTTNEKLFF. In nucleotides, the CDR3 is TGCGCCAGCAGCTTGGGTTCTTCGACAACTAATGAAAAACTGTTTTTT.

The gene calls are TRBV19 and TRBJ2-6; D ambiguous. Per germline, CDR1 LNHDA and CDR2 SQIVND (reference sequence). Trimming took off 3 bases at V and 3 bases at J, with 12 bases between the two ends. The CDR3 is made up of 16 amino acids. This CDR3 is CASSIIFGVGANVLTF. CDR3 DNA sequence: TGTGCCAGTAGTATCATTTTCGGCGTTGGGGCCAACGTCCTGACTTTC.

The rearrangement links TRBV10-3 to TRBJ2-3; 9 positions agree with TRBD1. The V gene's germline CDR1 is ENHRY and CDR2 SYGVKD. The CDR3 is made up of 16 amino acids. V lost 3 bases, J lost 14 bases, and 18 bases stayed unmatched. The CDR3: CAISDPPGQGSGELYF. The CDR3 DNA sequence: TGTGCCATCAGTGATCCGCCGGGACAGGGTTCCGGGGAGCTGTATTTT.

This chain connects TRBV9 to TRBJ2-2; D is unclear. The CDR3 totals 14 residues. Germline CDR1 is SGDLS and CDR2 is YYNGEE. Trimming took off 7 bases at V and 0 bases at J, with 10 bases between the two ends. In DNA, the CDR3 is TGTGCCAGCGAGCCGCAATCGAACACCGGGGAGCTGTTTTTT. This gives the protein CASEPQSNTGELFF.

The chain employs TRBV6-1 and TRBJ1-6, with D unclear. The CDR3 consists of 14 residues. CDR1 and CDR2 from the germline V gene are MNHNS and SASEGT. Trimming shortened V by 11 bases and J by 8 bases, and 19 bases separated the two germline ends. For the CDR3, the DNA is TGTGCCTCGTTGGGAACTATCGGGTATTCACCCCTCCACTTT. As protein: CASLGTIGYSPLHF.

This sequence joins TRBV9 and TRBJ1-6; TRBD1 matches at 8 bases. Unmatched junction bases numbered 7, after V lost 4 bases and J lost 10 bases. Germline-derived CDR1 and CDR2 are SGDLS and YYNGEE. The CDR3 has 14 residues. This CDR3 is CASSPQGDKSPLHF. CDR3 DNA sequence: TGTGCCAGCAGCCCACAGGGGGACAAATCACCCCTCCACTTT. The whole variable domain, filled in from reference TRBV9 and TRBJ1-6, reads DSGVTQTPKHLITATGQRVTLRCSPRSGDLSVYWYQQSLDQGLQFLIQYYNGEERAKGNILERFSAQQFPDLHSELNLSSLELGDSALYFCASSPQGDKSPLHFGNGTRLTVT.

V is TRBV7-3 and J is TRBJ2-1; 11 bases match TRBD2. V lost 5 bases, J lost 7 bases, and 7 bases stayed unmatched. Per the germline V gene, CDR1 is SGHTA and CDR2 is FQGTGA. CDR3 length: 15 amino acids. CDR3 region: CASSPVAGGPNEQFF. The CDR3, as DNA: TGTGCCAGCAGCCCGGTAGCGGGAGGGCCTAATGAGCAGTTCTTC.

This clonotype came up a few times. The CDR3 loop reads CASRPTSGGPSDTQYF. Written as DNA, the CDR3 is TGTGCCAGCAGACCAACTAGCGGGGGGCCCAGTGATACGCAGTATTTT. V gene TRBV7-9 combines with J gene TRBJ2-3, with 12 bases that match TRBD2. This CDR3 has 16 amino acids. In germline, CDR1 is SEHNR, CDR2 FQNEAQ (reference sequence). Trimming removed 6 bases from V and 6 bases from J; junction bases left unmatched: 10.

This clonotype was counted many times. The chain combines TRBV12-3 or TRBV12-4 with TRBJ2-1, with D perhaps matching TRBD1 or TRBD2 (5 bases each). This CDR3 comprises 15 residues. With 6 bases removed from V and 2 bases from J, the gap between germline ends came to 14 bases. CDR3 in amino acids: CASRPGTAPYNEQFF. As DNA, the CDR3 is TGTGCCAGCAGGCCGGGGACCGCCCCCTACAATGAGCAGTTCTTC.

The CDR3 protein is CSAGAHYSNQPQHF. The CDR3 DNA reads TGCAGTGCTGGGGCCCACTATAGCAATCAGCCCCAGCATTTT. The chain links TRBV20-1 to TRBJ1-5, with D tentatively TRBD1 (5 bases). Germline V gene data show CDR1 as DFQATT and CDR2 as SNEGSKA (reference sequence). V was pared by 5 bases and J by 0 bases, with 11 bases between. There are 14 residues in the CDR3.

This clonotype was seen more than once but under ten times. The chain has TRBV7-2 and TRBJ2-7; 10 nucleotides line up with TRBD1. Trimming took 1 base from V and 0 from J; bases not matched to a gene: 6. This CDR3 is built from 17 residues. Germline V gene sequence: CDR1 SGHTA, CDR2 FQGNSA. This CDR3 is CASSLGGTGAYSYEQYF. The CDR3 coding sequence is TGTGCCAGCAGCTTAGGAGGGACAGGGGCTTACTCCTACGAGCAGTACTTC.

Worth noting for this clonotype: A read error may produce the germline difference seen at one junction end. The V call is TRBV27, the J call TRBJ1-2; D is ambiguous. The length of the CDR3 is 13 residues. CDR1 MNHEY and CDR2 SMNVEV come from the germline V gene (reference sequence). The CDR3, as DNA: TGTGCCAGCAGTTTATCTGACGGCTATAGCTACACCTTC. Its protein is CASSLSDGYSYTF.

This clonotype was found a few times. The chain combines TRBV29-1 with TRBJ1-5; 7 bases map to TRBD1. The CDR3 length is 15 residues. Germline V gives CDR1 SQVTM, CDR2 ANQGSEA. The J segment lost 3 bases and the V segment lost 4 bases, leaving 9 bases of the junction unmatched. The CDR3 nucleotides are TGCAGCGTTGCGATCGGGACAGCCGACAATCAGCCCCAGCATTTT. It translates to CSVAIGTADNQPQHF.

This clonotype was seen more than once but under ten times. The chain links TRBV30 to TRBJ2-7, with TRBD1 matching over 7 bases. V was pared by 5 bases and J by 3 bases, with 7 bases of the junction left unmatched. Per germline, CDR1 GTSNPN and CDR2 SVGIG (reference sequence). The CDR3 has 13 residues. The CDR3 spells CAWSGTANYEQYF. The CDR3 DNA is TGTGCCTGGTCCGGGACAGCCAACTACGAGCAGTACTTC.

This clonotype was seen repeatedly, ten times or more. This rearrangement joins TRBV12-3 or TRBV12-4 to TRBJ2-5; 9 nucleotides align to TRBD2. The CDR3 is made up of 16 amino acids. Trimming cost V 5 bases and J 0 bases; bases outside gene matches: 7. In nucleotides, the CDR3 is TGTGCCAGCAGTCGTCTAGCGGGGTACGACCAAGAGACCCAGTACTTC. Translated: CASSRLAGYDQETQYF.

This clonotype turned up a few times. This chain connects TRBV9 to TRBJ1-2; D not certain. The CDR3 has 14 residues. V lost 3 bases to trimming and J lost 2 bases, with 11 bases between them. Per the germline V gene, CDR1 is SGDLS and CDR2 is YYNGEE. The CDR3 DNA sequence: TGTGCCAGCAGCGCGTCTAGGATCAACTATGGCTACACCTTC. This gives the protein CASSASRINYGYTF.

This chain uses TRBV27 with TRBJ2-5; D not certain. The J call may not be correct, given that the DNA end is closer to TRBJ2-7. Per germline, CDR1 MNHEY and CDR2 SMNVEV (reference sequence). This CDR3 comprises 15 residues. The CDR3 here is CASSLPGDANYEQYF. DNA of the CDR3: TGTGCCAGCAGTTTGCCTGGCGACGCGAACTACGAGCAGTACTTC.